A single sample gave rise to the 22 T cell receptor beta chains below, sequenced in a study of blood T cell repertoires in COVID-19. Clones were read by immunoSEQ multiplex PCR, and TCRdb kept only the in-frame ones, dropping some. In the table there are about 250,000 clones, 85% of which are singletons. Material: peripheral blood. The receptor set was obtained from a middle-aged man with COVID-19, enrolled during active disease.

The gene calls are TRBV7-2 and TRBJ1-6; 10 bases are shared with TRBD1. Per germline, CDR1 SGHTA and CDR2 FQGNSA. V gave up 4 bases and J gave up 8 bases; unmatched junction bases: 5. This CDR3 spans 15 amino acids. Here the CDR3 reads CASSYGQGVYSPLHF. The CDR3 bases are TGTGCCAGCAGCTATGGACAGGGGGTTTATTCACCCCTCCACTTT.

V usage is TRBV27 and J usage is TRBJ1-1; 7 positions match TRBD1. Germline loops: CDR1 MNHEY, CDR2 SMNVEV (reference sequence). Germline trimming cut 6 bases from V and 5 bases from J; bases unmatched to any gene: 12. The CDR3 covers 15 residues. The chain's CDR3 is CASSQDRAGRTEAFF. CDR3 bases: TGTGCCAGCAGCCAAGACAGGGCTGGTCGTACTGAAGCTTTCTTT.

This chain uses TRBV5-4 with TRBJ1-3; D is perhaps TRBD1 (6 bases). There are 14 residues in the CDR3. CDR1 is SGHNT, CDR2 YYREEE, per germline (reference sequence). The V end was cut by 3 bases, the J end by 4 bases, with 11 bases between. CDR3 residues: CASSWTGGGNTIYF. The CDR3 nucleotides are TGTGCCAGCAGCTGGACGGGGGGCGGAAACACCATATATTTT.

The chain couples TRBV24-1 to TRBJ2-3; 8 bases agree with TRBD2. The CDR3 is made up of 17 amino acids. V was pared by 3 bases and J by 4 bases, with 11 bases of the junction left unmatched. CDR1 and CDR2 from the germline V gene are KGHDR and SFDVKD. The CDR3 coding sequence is TGTGCCACCAGTGATCCGGGACGGGGGGGCCTCGCAGATACGCAGTATTTT. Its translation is CATSDPGRGGLADTQYF.

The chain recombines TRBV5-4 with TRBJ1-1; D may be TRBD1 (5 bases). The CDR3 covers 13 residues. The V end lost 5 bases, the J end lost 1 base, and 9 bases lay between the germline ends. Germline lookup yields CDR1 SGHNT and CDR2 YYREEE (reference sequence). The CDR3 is CASSSDTNTEAFF. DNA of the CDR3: TGTGCCAGCAGTTCGGACACGAACACTGAAGCTTTCTTT.

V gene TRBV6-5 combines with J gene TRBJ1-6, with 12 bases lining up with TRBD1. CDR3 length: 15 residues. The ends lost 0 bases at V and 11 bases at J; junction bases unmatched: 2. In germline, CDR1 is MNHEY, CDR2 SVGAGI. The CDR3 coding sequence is TGTGCCAGCAGTTACTCCGGGACAGGGGGCGCACCCCTCCACTTT. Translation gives CASSYSGTGGAPLHF.

In DNA, the CDR3 is TGTGCCAGCAGTAATATACAGGGCCGGGGTGGCTACACCTTC. This translates into CASSNIQGRGGYTF. This sequence joins TRBV6-5 and TRBJ1-2, with TRBD1 as a possible D gene (6 bases). The CDR3 is 14 amino acids. V dropped 5 bases and J dropped 7 bases, with 17 bases sitting between them. Germline V gene sequence: CDR1 MNHEY, CDR2 SVGAGI.

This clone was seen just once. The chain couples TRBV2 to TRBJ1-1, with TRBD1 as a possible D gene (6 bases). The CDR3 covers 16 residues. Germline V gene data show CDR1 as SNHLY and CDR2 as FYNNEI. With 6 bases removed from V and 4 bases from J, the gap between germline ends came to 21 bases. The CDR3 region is CASRTKDGGRFTEAFF. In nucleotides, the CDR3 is TGTGCCAGCAGGACTAAAGACGGGGGGCGGTTCACTGAAGCTTTCTTT. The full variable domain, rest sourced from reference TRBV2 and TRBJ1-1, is EPEVTQTPSHQVTQMGQEVILRCVPISNHLYFYWYRQILGQKVEFLVSFYNNEISEKSEIFDDQFSVERPDGSNFTLKIRSTKLEDSAMYFCASRTKDGGRFTEAFFGQGTRLTVV.

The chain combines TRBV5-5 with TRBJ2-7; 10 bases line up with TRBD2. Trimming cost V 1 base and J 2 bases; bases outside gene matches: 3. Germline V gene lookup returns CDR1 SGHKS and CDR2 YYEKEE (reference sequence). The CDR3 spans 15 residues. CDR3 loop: CASSLYLAGAYEQYF. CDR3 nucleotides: TGTGCCAGCAGCTTGTATCTAGCGGGGGCCTACGAGCAGTACTTC.

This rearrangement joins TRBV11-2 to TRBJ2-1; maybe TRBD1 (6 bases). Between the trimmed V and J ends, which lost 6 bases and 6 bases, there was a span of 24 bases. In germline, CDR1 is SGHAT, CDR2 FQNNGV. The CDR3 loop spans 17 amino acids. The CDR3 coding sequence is TGTGCCAGCAGGCCAGACAGGCCACCCAGCTCTAGCAATGAGCAGTTCTTC. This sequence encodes CASRPDRPPSSSNEQFF.

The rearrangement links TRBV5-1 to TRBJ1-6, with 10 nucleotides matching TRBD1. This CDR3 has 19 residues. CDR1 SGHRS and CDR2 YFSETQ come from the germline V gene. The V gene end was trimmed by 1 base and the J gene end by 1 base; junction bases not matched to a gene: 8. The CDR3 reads CASSLTPGQGFSYNSPLHF. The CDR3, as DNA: TGCGCCAGCAGCTTGACCCCGGGACAGGGGTTTTCCTATAATTCACCCCTCCACTTT.

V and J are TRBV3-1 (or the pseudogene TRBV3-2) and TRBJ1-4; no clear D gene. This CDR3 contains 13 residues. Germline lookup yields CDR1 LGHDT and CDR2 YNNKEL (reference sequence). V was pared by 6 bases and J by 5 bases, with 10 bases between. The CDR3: CASRRAKNEKLFF. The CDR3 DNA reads TGTGCCAGCAGGAGGGCGAAAAATGAAAAACTGTTTTTT.

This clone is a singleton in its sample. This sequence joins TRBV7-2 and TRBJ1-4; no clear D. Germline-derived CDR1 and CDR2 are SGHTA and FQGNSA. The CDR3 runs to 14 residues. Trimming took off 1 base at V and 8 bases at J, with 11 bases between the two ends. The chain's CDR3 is CASSLEARVEKLFF. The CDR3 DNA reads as TGTGCCAGCAGCTTAGAAGCAAGAGTAGAAAAACTGTTTTTT.

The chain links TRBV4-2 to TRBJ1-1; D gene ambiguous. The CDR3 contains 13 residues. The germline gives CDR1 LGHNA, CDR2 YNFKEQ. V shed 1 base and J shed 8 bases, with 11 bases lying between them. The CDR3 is CASSQVDDSEAFF. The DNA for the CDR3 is TGTGCCAGCAGCCAAGTTGATGACTCGGAAGCTTTCTTT.

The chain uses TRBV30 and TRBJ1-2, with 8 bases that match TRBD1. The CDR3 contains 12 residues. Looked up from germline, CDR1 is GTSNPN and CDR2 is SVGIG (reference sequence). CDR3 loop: CAVGQGVYGYTF. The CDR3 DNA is TGTGCTGTCGGACAGGGCGTCTATGGCTACACCTTC. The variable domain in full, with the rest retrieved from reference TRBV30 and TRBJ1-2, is SQTIHQWPATLVQPVGSPLSLECTVEGTSNPNLYWYRQAAGRGLQLLFYSVGIGQISSEVPQNLSASRPQDRQFILSSKKLLLSDSGFYLCAVGQGVYGYTFGSGTRLTVV.

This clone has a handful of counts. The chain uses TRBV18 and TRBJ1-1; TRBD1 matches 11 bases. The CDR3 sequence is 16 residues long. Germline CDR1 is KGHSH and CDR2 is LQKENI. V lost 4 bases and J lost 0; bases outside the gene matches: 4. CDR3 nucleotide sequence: TGTGCCAGCTCACGATGGGACAGGGGGTTGAACACTGAAGCTTTCTTT. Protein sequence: CASSRWDRGLNTEAFF.

The CDR3 loop is CASSERGTAGGELFF. CDR3 in DNA: TGTGCCAGCAGTGAACGGGGGACAGCAGGAGGGGAGCTGTTTTTT. The chain has TRBV2 and TRBJ2-2, with D perhaps TRBD1 (7 bases). The germline V and J ends were trimmed by 2 bases and 8 bases, with 15 bases remaining between them. The CDR3 is 15 amino acids. Germline V gene lookup returns CDR1 SNHLY and CDR2 FYNNEI.

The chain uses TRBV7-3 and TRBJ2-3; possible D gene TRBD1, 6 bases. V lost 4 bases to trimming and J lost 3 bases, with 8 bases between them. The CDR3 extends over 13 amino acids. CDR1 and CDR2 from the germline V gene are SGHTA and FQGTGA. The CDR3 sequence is CASSSTGTDTQYF. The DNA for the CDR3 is TGTGCCAGCAGCTCCACAGGGACAGATACGCAGTATTTT.

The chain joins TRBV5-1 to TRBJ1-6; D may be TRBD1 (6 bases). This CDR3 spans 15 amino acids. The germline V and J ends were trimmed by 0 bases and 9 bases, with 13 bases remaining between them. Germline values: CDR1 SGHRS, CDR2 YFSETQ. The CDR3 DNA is TGCGCCAGCAGCTTGGGGTCAGGGGCGAGTTCACCCCTCCACTTT. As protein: CASSLGSGASSPLHF.

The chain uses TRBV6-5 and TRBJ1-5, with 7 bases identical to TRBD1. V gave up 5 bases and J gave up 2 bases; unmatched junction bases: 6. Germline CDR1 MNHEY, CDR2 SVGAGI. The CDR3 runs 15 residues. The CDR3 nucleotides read TGTGCCAGCAGTCTGGACAGGAGGGGCAATCAGCCCCAGCATTTT. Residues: CASSLDRRGNQPQHF.

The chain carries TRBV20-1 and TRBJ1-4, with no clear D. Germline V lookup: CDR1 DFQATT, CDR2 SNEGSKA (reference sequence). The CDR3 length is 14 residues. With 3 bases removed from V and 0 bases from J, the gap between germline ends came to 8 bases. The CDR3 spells CSASPLATNEKLFF. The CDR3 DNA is TGCAGTGCTAGTCCTCTAGCAACTAATGAAAAACTGTTTTTT.

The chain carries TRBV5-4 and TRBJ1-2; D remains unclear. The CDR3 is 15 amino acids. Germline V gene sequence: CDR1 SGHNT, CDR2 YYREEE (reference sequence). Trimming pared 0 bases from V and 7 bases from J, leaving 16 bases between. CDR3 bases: TGTGCCAGCAGCTTGGATGGTATGATCTCGGGTGGCTACACCTTC. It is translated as CASSLDGMISGGYTF. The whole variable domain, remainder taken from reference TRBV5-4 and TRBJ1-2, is ETGVTQSPTHLIKTRGQQVTLRCSSQSGHNTVSWYQQALGQGPQFIFQYYREEENGRGNFPPRFSGLQFPNYSSELNVNALELDDSALYLCASSLDGMISGGYTFGSGTRLTVV.